The source of this TCR beta chain is a study of CXCR3-negative and CXCR3-positive naive CD8 T cells. Study-wide context: Roughly 135 million TRB reads were obtained overall (about 1.5 +/- 0.3 million per library).

By frequency, this clonotype registers medium-sized (0.01 to 0.1%). Its target is not known. Definition of naive CD8+ T cells rested on a CD45RO-CCR7+CD27+CD95- profile. Researchers prepared the TRB cDNA libraries using 5' RACE with UMI labels. From its re-call of the 5' RACE reads, TCRdb lists each CDR3 protein once, without DNA. Recorded for this sample: about 8,500 distinct CDR3 sequences. Overall study results and limits: CXCR3-negative and CXCR3-positive naive cells shared comparable TRBV-TRBJ usage, but memory cells did not. No difference in surface CD5 was seen between naive subsets, and TCR strength was inferred from TRB CDR3 properties.

The CDR3 consists of 13 residues. Per germline, CDR1 MDHEN and CDR2 SYDVKM. The TCR originated in a human donor in good health. Some clones in this sample may be carry-over from other donors' samples. Sequences were obtained from naive CXCR3- CD8+ T cells from blood. Regarding subset: CD45RO-CCR7+CD27+CD95- naive CD8+ T cells lacking CXCR3 (TNR3-). The chain recombines TRBV28 with TRBJ2-5. CDR3: CASSLGYQETQYF.